These 25 T cell receptor beta chains were all obtained from the same sample, sequenced in a study of blood T cell repertoires in COVID-19. The protocol was immunoSEQ multiplex PCR, while the TCRdb copy is restricted to in-frame clones and leaves out a portion. Among a few hundred thousand clones listed, roughly nine tenths were seen once. The sequenced sample was PBMCs or T cells enriched from blood (not recorded which). The receptors here all came from a woman in her 30s who had recovered from COVID-19.

The V and J genes are TRBV6-5 and TRBJ1-5, with D possibly being TRBD1 (5 bases). V was pared by 6 bases and J by 4 bases, with 7 bases between. This CDR3 is 12 amino acids long. Germline assignment: CDR1 MNHEY and CDR2 SVGAGI. In DNA, the CDR3 is TGTGCCAGCAGAGCAGGGAATCAGCCCCAGCATTTT. It specifies CASRAGNQPQHF.

V gene TRBV5-1 combines with J gene TRBJ2-7, with D maybe TRBD2 (5 bases). Germline V gene lookup returns CDR1 SGHRS and CDR2 YFSETQ. The CDR3 is 12 residues long. Trimming pared 0 bases from V and 9 bases from J, leaving 10 bases between. In nucleotides, the CDR3 is TGCGCCAGCAGCTTGGGTCTAGCTGCGCAGTACTTC. This codes for CASSLGLAAQYF.

A few counts support this clone. The chain has TRBV28 and TRBJ1-2; 8 bases are a match to TRBD1. After removal of 6 bases from V and 0 bases from J, the junction contained 6 bases not matched to a gene. The CDR3 totals 15 residues. Germline CDR1 reads MDHEN; CDR2 reads SYDVKM. For the CDR3, the DNA is TGTGCCAGCAGATCTGCGACAGGGGCTAACTATGGCTACACCTTC. The encoded protein is CASRSATGANYGYTF.

V is TRBV4-1 and J is TRBJ1-1, with 7 bases matching TRBD1. Germline values: CDR1 MGHRA, CDR2 YSYEKL. The J segment lost 1 base and the V segment lost 4 bases, leaving 12 bases of the junction unmatched. The CDR3 is 17 amino acids. The CDR3 DNA follows: TGCGCCAGCAGCCCCTTAGACAGGGTAAATTCGAACACTGAAGCTTTCTTT. It encodes CASSPLDRVNSNTEAFF.

The CDR3 loop is CASSSTGTRRYGYTF. CDR3 nucleotides: TGTGCCAGCAGTAGCACCGGGACACGGCGCTATGGCTACACCTTC. V usage is TRBV28 and J usage is TRBJ1-2, with a possible D match to TRBD1 (6 bases). The length of the CDR3 is 15 residues. With 5 bases removed from V and 4 bases from J, the gap between germline ends came to 17 bases. Germline V gene data show CDR1 as MDHEN and CDR2 as SYDVKM.

The chain employs TRBV19 and TRBJ1-5; weak D call: TRBD1 (5 bases). The CDR3 runs 16 residues. Trimming took off 1 base at V and 4 bases at J, with 14 bases between the two ends. Germline-derived CDR1 and CDR2 are LNHDA and SQIVND (reference sequence). CDR3 DNA: TGTGCCAGTAGTATAGTTCCCCGGGGGGGGAATCAGCCCCAGCATTTT. It codes for CASSIVPRGGNQPQHF.

This chain connects TRBV28 to TRBJ1-2; the D gene is possibly TRBD1 (6 bases). The CDR3 is 14 amino acids. The V and J ends lost 6 bases and 4 bases respectively, with 15 bases between them. Germline V gene sequence: CDR1 MDHEN, CDR2 SYDVKM. The CDR3 loop reads CASSDLGGAYGYTF. DNA of the CDR3: TGTGCCAGCAGCGACTTGGGGGGGGCCTATGGCTACACCTTC.

This chain joins TRBV5-5 and TRBJ2-1; 8 bases are a match to TRBD1. From germline, CDR1 is SGHKS and CDR2 YYEKEE (reference sequence). V was clipped by 4 bases and J by 4 bases; unmatched bases: 10. There are 16 residues in the CDR3. The CDR3, as DNA: TGTGCCAGCAGCGGAATGGGACAGGTACTATACAATGAGCAGTTCTTC. It translates to CASSGMGQVLYNEQFF.

The chain joins TRBV4-3 to TRBJ2-4; tentative D call: TRBD2 (6 bases). The CDR3 is 17 residues long. Germline CDR1 is LGHNA and CDR2 is YSLEER. V dropped 0 bases and J dropped 6 bases, with 18 bases sitting between them. CDR3 coding DNA: TGCGCCAGCAGCCAAGAACGGGAGCGACTACGGGGAAACATTCAGTACTTC. Its translation: CASSQERERLRGNIQYF.

The rearrangement links TRBV7-2 to TRBJ1-1; D unresolved. V was pared by 1 base and J by 0 bases, with 18 bases between. Germline V gives CDR1 SGHTA, CDR2 FQGNSA. CDR3 size: 18 residues. CDR3 in DNA: TGTGCCAGCAGCTTAGTGCCAGCGGACGCCGTATTGAACACTGAAGCTTTCTTT. Amino acid sequence: CASSLVPADAVLNTEAFF. Full variable domain (outside the CDR3, taken from reference TRBV7-2 and TRBJ1-1): GAGVSQSPSNKVTEKGKDVELRCDPISGHTALYWYRQSLGQGLEFLIYFQGNSAPDKSGLPSDRFSAERTGGSVSTLTIQRTQQEDSAVYLCASSLVPADAVLNTEAFFGQGTRLTVV.

The rearrangement links TRBV18 to TRBJ1-1, with D perhaps TRBD1 (5 bases). Germline CDR1 is KGHSH and CDR2 is LQKENI. The CDR3 has 14 amino acids. The V gene lost 2 bases and the J gene lost 5 bases, with 12 bases spanning the gap. This chain's CDR3 is CASSPIQGQTEAFF. DNA for the CDR3: TGTGCCAGCTCACCAATTCAGGGTCAAACTGAAGCTTTCTTT.

The table lists this clone with a few counts. This rearrangement joins TRBV5-8 to TRBJ2-1; TRBD1 matches 8 bases. In germline, CDR1 is SGHTS, CDR2 YDEGEE. V lost 4 bases, J lost 0 bases, and 12 bases stayed unmatched. This CDR3 spans 18 amino acids. This CDR3 is CASSLDVMTGASYNEQFF. CDR3 coding DNA: TGTGCCAGCAGCCTTGACGTTATGACAGGGGCCTCCTACAATGAGCAGTTCTTC.

The CDR3: CASGIDRDQPQHF. CDR3 DNA sequence: TGTGCTAGTGGTATCGACAGGGATCAGCCCCAGCATTTT. The gene calls are TRBV12-5 and TRBJ1-5; 7 bases are a match to TRBD1. Trimming removed 5 bases from V and 5 bases from J; junction bases left unmatched: 3. Looked up from germline, CDR1 is LGHNT and CDR2 is FRNRAP. The CDR3 totals 13 residues.

In this sample, this clone turned up a few times. V and J are TRBV10-2 and TRBJ2-5; 11 nucleotides align to TRBD2. V shed 4 bases, J shed 5 bases, and the junction held 9 bases outside the gene matches. Germline lookup yields CDR1 WSHSY and CDR2 SAAADI. CDR3 size: 16 residues. As DNA, the CDR3 is TGCGCCAGCAGTGTAGTAGCGGGGGGGCCTCAGGAGACCCAGTACTTC. Translation gives CASSVVAGGPQETQYF.

The chain recombines TRBV7-2 with TRBJ2-7; the D is unclear. Germline-derived CDR1 and CDR2 are SGHTA and FQGNSA. V shed 1 base and J shed 2 bases, with 12 bases lying between them. The CDR3 totals 15 residues. The CDR3 DNA is TGTGCCAGCAGCTTAGTCGGGTCCGATCCCTACGAGCAGTACTTC. It codes for CASSLVGSDPYEQYF.

This chain links TRBV28 with TRBJ2-3, with 9 bases that match TRBD1. V lost 5 bases and J lost 2; bases outside the gene matches: 5. There are 15 residues in the CDR3. Germline CDR1 and CDR2: MDHEN and SYDVKM. The CDR3 DNA reads TGTGCCAGCAGTATCGGACAGGGGTCCACAGATACGCAGTATTTT. Its translation: CASSIGQGSTDTQYF.

The chain joins TRBV27 to TRBJ2-1; D might be TRBD1 (6 bases). CDR1 MNHEY and CDR2 SMNVEV come from the germline V gene (reference sequence). Trimming stripped 7 bases from V and 0 bases from J, with 28 bases between. The CDR3 consists of 20 residues. The CDR3 DNA is TGTGCCAGCATTAAAATCCTAGGACAGACAACTAGGGGCTCCTACAATGAGCAGTTCTTC. It encodes CASIKILGQTTRGSYNEQFF.

The rearrangement joins TRBV5-4 to TRBJ2-2; D gene unclear. In germline, CDR1 is SGHNT, CDR2 YYREEE (reference sequence). V was pared by 4 bases and J by 6 bases, with 7 bases between. The CDR3 spans 12 residues. The CDR3 here is CASSLTPGELFF. The CDR3 DNA is TGTGCCAGCAGCCTCACTCCCGGGGAGCTGTTTTTT.

This chain links TRBV11-2 with TRBJ2-5, with TRBD1 matching 7 bases. Per the germline V gene, CDR1 is SGHAT and CDR2 is FQNNGV. With V trimmed by 0 bases and J by 4 bases, 8 bases remained unmatched. The CDR3 has 16 amino acids. This chain's CDR3 is CASSLDLAGGVETQYF. CDR3 bases: TGTGCCAGCAGCTTAGATCTCGCAGGGGGAGTAGAGACCCAGTACTTC.

The chain recombines TRBV6-1 with TRBJ1-5; 8 bases line up with TRBD1. After removal of 4 bases from V and 5 bases from J, the junction contained 7 bases not matched to a gene. This CDR3 has 15 amino acids. Germline lookup yields CDR1 MNHNS and CDR2 SASEGT. DNA for the CDR3: TGTGCCAGCAGTGTACTCCGGACAGGGTATCAGCCCCAGCATTTT. It encodes CASSVLRTGYQPQHF.

This clone appeared a single time. The chain carries TRBV27 and TRBJ2-5, with D perhaps TRBD2 (6 bases). Germline V gives CDR1 MNHEY, CDR2 SMNVEV (reference sequence). CDR3 length equals 14 residues. Trimming pared 5 bases from V and 4 bases from J, leaving 14 bases between. In DNA form, the CDR3 reads TGTGCCAGCAGTCGGTGGGGGGACGGAGAGACCCAGTACTTC. It is translated as CASSRWGDGETQYF.

The rearrangement uses TRBV5-8 and TRBJ1-5; D perhaps matches TRBD1 (6 bases). The CDR3 is made up of 15 amino acids. Germline V gene data show CDR1 as SGHTS and CDR2 as YDEGEE. The V end lost 0 bases, the J end lost 4 bases, and 11 bases lay between the germline ends. The chain's CDR3 is CASSLVLQGNQPQHF. CDR3 nucleotide sequence: TGTGCCAGCAGCTTGGTACTACAGGGAAATCAGCCCCAGCATTTT.

The chain joins TRBV7-8 to TRBJ2-2; 8 bases align to TRBD1. Germline assignment: CDR1 SGHVS and CDR2 FQNEAQ. CDR3 length equals 15 residues. V dropped 5 bases and J dropped 1; count of bases not matched to a gene: 3. CDR3 loop: CASSQDRVNTGELFF. The CDR3 bases are TGTGCCAGCAGCCAGGACAGGGTGAACACCGGGGAGCTGTTTTTT.

This chain joins TRBV15 and TRBJ1-1; a possible D gene is TRBD1 (6 bases). Per the germline V gene, CDR1 is LNHNV and CDR2 is YYDKDF (reference sequence). Deletions cut 4 bases from V and 10 bases from J, with 10 bases between. The CDR3 spans 11 residues. As DNA, the CDR3 is TGTGCCACCAGCATTGAAGGGGGAGCTTTCTTT. Amino acid sequence: CATSIEGGAFF.

CDR3 sequence (DNA): TGCAGCGCCCAAAGGGGTGGATCCGGGGAGCTGTTTTTT. Amino acids: CSAQRGGSGELFF. This sequence joins TRBV29-1 and TRBJ2-2; D might be TRBD1 (5 bases). Trimming shortened V by 7 bases and J by 6 bases, and 15 bases separated the two germline ends. Germline V gene sequence: CDR1 SQVTM, CDR2 ANQGSEA. The CDR3 runs to 13 residues.